The rows below give T cell receptor beta chains drawn from one sample of a study of blood T cell repertoires in COVID-19. The repertoire was sequenced with immunoSEQ multiplex PCR; TCRdb's copy has only in-frame clones and lacks some. Among around 370,000 clones, over 70% were seen once, and the ten largest hold around 6%. What was sequenced was peripheral blood. The receptors shown here come from a woman aged 45-65 years with COVID-19, enrolled during active disease. CDR3s include the opening cysteine and the closing phenylalanine or tryptophan. Fields, in order: J gene, D gene, V gene, clone size, CDR3 length, CDR3 DNA, CDR3 protein. The D gene is left open where the match is weak. The listing skips clone size in some rows; elsewhere it reads once, few, many or a size class.

>TRBJ2-7|TRBD1|TRBV12-5|-|14
TGTGCTAGTGGTACATGGACAGGGAGCTACGAGCAGTACTTC
CASGTWTGSYEQYF
>TRBJ1-2|-|TRBV19|-|13
TGTGCCAGTACCACGAGTCGAGCCCATGGCTACACCTTC
CASTTSRAHGYTF
>TRBJ2-5|-|TRBV5-1|-|13
TGCGCCAGCAGCTTGGACAGGGAAGAGACCCAGTACTTC
CASSLDREETQYF
>TRBJ2-7|-|TRBV5-1|-|14
TGCGCCAGCAGCTCTGACACCATAGATCCCGAGCAGTACTTC
CASSSDTIDPEQYF
>TRBJ1-1|-|TRBV7-9|-|14
TGTGCCAGCAGCTTCTCTCTTTCTTCGACTGAAGCTTTCTTT
CASSFSLSSTEAFF
>TRBJ2-1|-|TRBV6-4|-|14
TGTGCCAGCAGTGACAGGGGTGGGGACAATGAGCAGTTCTTC
CASSDRGGDNEQFF
>TRBJ1-5|-|TRBV19|few|13
TGTGCCAGTAGGGAGTATAGCAATCAGCCCCAGCATTTT
CASREYSNQPQHF
>TRBJ2-3|-|TRBV5-1|-|15
TGCGCCAGCAGCTTGTCCTCACGGGGGACAGATACGCAGTATTTT
CASSLSSRGTDTQYF
>TRBJ2-1|TRBD2|TRBV7-2|-|15
TGTGCCAGCACACTAGCGGGAGGGGTATACAATGAGCAGTTCTTC
CASTLAGGVYNEQFF
>TRBJ2-1|TRBD2|TRBV6-4|-|14
TGTGCCAGCAGTGACTCGACCGAGCGGGGTGAGCAGTTCTTC
CASSDSTERGEQFF
>TRBJ1-6|-|TRBV6-1|-|14
TGTGCCAGCAGTGAAAATTACGGGGATTCACCCCTCCACTTT
CASSENYGDSPLHF
>TRBJ2-3|-|TRBV4-2|-|15
TGTGCCAGCAGCCCGGCGGAGGCTAGCACAGATACGCAGTATTTT
CASSPAEASTDTQYF
>TRBJ1-5|-|TRBV6-1|-|15
TGTGCCAGCAGTGAATGGGGGGGGAGCAATCAGCCCCAGCATTTT
CASSEWGGSNQPQHF
>TRBJ1-5|TRBD1|TRBV5-8|-|15
TGTGCCAGCAGTACAGGGACAGATAGCAATCAGCCCCAGCATTTT
CASSTGTDSNQPQHF
>TRBJ2-1|-|TRBV4-2|-|13
TGTGCCAGCAGCCAAGAAATCGTCGGTGAGCAGTTCTTC
CASSQEIVGEQFF
>TRBJ1-2|TRBD1|TRBV12-5|-|16
TGTGCTAGTGGTTTGGTAGCCGTCAGGGGGTACTATGGCTACACCTTC
CASGLVAVRGYYGYTF
>TRBJ2-7|-|TRBV21-1|-|16
TGTGCCAGCAGCAAAAGTTCGGGACAGGGGATGCACGAGCAGTACTTC
CASSKSSGQGMHEQYF
>TRBJ2-3|-|TRBV4-1|few|12
TGCGCCAGCAGCCCGATCGGGGATACGCAGTATTTT
CASSPIGDTQYF
>TRBJ2-7|TRBD2|TRBV11-3|-|16
TGTGCCAGCAGCTCTAACGGCGGGAGGGCCGTCAACGAGCAGTACTTC
CASSSNGGRAVNEQYF
>TRBJ2-1|TRBD1|TRBV29-1|-|15
TGCAGCGGTGAGAGGGGCACAGGGGGCGTCAATGAGCAGTTCTTC
CSGERGTGGVNEQFF
>TRBJ1-1|-|TRBV7-2|many|13
TGTGCCAGCAGCTCCCTCCCCGGCACTGAAGCTTTCTTT
CASSSLPGTEAFF
>TRBJ1-6|-|TRBV28|-|15
TGTGCCAGCAGGTCACAGGTTGCCTATAATTCACCCCTCCACTTT
CASRSQVAYNSPLHF
>TRBJ1-1|TRBD1|TRBV9|once|15
TGTGCCAGCAGCGGCTTCCAGGGGGTCGGCACTGAAGCTTTCTTT
CASSGFQGVGTEAFF
>TRBJ2-7|TRBD1|TRBV7-8|-|14
TGTGCCAGCAGCGGGACAGTACAAGCCTACGAGCAGTACTTC
CASSGTVQAYEQYF
>TRBJ2-5|-|TRBV24-1|-|15
TGTGCCACCAGTGAACCGGGAACTATACAAGAGACCCAGTACTTC
CATSEPGTIQETQYF
>TRBJ1-1|TRBD1|TRBV27|-|15
TGTGCCAGCAGTTTCGCGGACAGGGGGAACACTGAAGCTTTCTTT
CASSFADRGNTEAFF
>TRBJ1-1|TRBD1|TRBV2|-|13
TGTGCCAGCAAGGGCAGGGGGCAAGGTGAAGCTTTCTTT
CASKGRGQGEAFF
>TRBJ1-2|TRBD1|TRBV27|-|14
TGTGCCAGCAGTTTAAAGGGACAGATCTATGGCTACACCTTC
CASSLKGQIYGYTF
>TRBJ1-6|TRBD1|TRBV11-1|-|15
TGTGCCAGCAGATTATCGACAGGGAACAATTCACCCCTCCACTTT
CASRLSTGNNSPLHF
>TRBJ1-1|TRBD1|TRBV5-5|-|14
TGTGCCAGCACACCGGGACAGGGGAGATCTGAAGCTTTCTTT
CASTPGQGRSEAFF
>TRBJ2-2|-|TRBV3-1/TRBV3-2|-|17
TGTGCCAGCAGCCATCTGGGTAGCGGAACGAACACCGGGGAGCTGTTTTTT
CASSHLGSGTNTGELFF
>TRBJ2-7|TRBD1|TRBV7-9|-|14
TGTGCCAGCAGCCTGGACAGGGCTTCCTACGAGCAGTACTTC
CASSLDRASYEQYF
>TRBJ2-1|TRBD2|TRBV9|-|18
TGTGCCAGCAGCGACCGACTAGCGGGAGGGCCCATTGGTTTAAGGCAGTTCTTC
CASSDRLAGGPIGLRQFF
>TRBJ1-5|-|TRBV5-6|-|13
TGTGCCAGCAGCCGGACACAAAATCAGCCCCAGCATTTT
CASSRTQNQPQHF
>TRBJ2-3|-|TRBV19|-|16
TGTGCCAGTAGTGCCCAACCGGGACACAGCACAGATACGCAGTATTTT
CASSAQPGHSTDTQYF
>TRBJ1-5|TRBD1|TRBV27|-|13
TGTGCCAGCAGACAGGGGAACAATCAGCCCCAGCATTTT
CASRQGNNQPQHF
>TRBJ1-6|-|TRBV9|-|14
TGTGCCAGCAGCGTTCGTGGGGGAGGATCACCCCTCCACTTT
CASSVRGGGSPLHF
>TRBJ2-2|TRBD1|TRBV7-9|-|14
TGTGCCAGCAGAGGGACAGGGGGCTTCGGGGAGCTGTTTTTT
CASRGTGGFGELFF
>TRBJ2-5|TRBD2|TRBV27|-|15
TGTGCCAGCAGTTCCTATAGCGGGACCCAAGAGACCCAGTACTTC
CASSSYSGTQETQYF
>TRBJ1-4|TRBD1|TRBV5-5|-|16
TGTGCCAGCAGCTTACCGACAGGGGGCCTCGATGAAAAACTGTTTTTT
CASSLPTGGLDEKLFF
>TRBJ1-5|TRBD1|TRBV27|-|18
TGTGCCAGCAGAAGCACCCCGAGACAGGGTCTTTACTATCAGCCCCAGCATTTT
CASRSTPRQGLYYQPQHF
>TRBJ2-2|-|TRBV7-8|-|15
TGTGCCAGCAGCTTAGGGACAGTGGATTGGGGGGAGCTGTTTTTT
CASSLGTVDWGELFF
>TRBJ2-3|TRBD2|TRBV23-1|-|17
TGCGCCAGCAGTCATGTTGCTAGCGGGTACTGCACAGATACGCAGTATTTT
CASSHVASGYCTDTQYF
>TRBJ2-1|-|TRBV29-1|-|19
TGCAGCGTTGAAGGGGAGTATTCAGGGGGGCCGTGGAATTACAATGAGCAGTTCTTC
CSVEGEYSGGPWNYNEQFF
>TRBJ2-5|-|TRBV20-1|-|13
TGCAGTGCTAGTTGGCCAACCCAAGAGACCCAGTACTTC
CSASWPTQETQYF
>TRBJ2-3|TRBD2|TRBV13|-|18
TGTGCCAGCAGCTTAGGTTCGGGACTAGCGACTAGCACAGATACGCAGTATTTT
CASSLGSGLATSTDTQYF
>TRBJ2-1|TRBD2|TRBV7-3|-|15
TGTGCCAGCAGCTTAGGACTAGCGGAGGACAATGAGCAGTTCTTC
CASSLGLAEDNEQFF
>TRBJ2-5|-|TRBV18|few|13
TGTGCCAGCTCACCTTTTCAGGAAGAGACCCAGTACTTC
CASSPFQEETQYF
>TRBJ2-2|TRBD1|TRBV5-1|-|15
TGCGCCAGCAGCCGAGGGGGCTTGAACACCGGGGAGCTGTTTTTT
CASSRGGLNTGELFF
>TRBJ1-2|TRBD1|TRBV6-2/TRBV6-3|once|16
TGTGCCAGCAGTTACGCGCCCGAGGACAGGGACTATGGCTACACCTTC
CASSYAPEDRDYGYTF
>TRBJ1-5|-|TRBV18|-|16
TGTGCCAGCTCACCACCTACGTCGAGGGGCAATCAGCCCCAGCATTTT
CASSPPTSRGNQPQHF
>TRBJ2-3|-|TRBV29-1|-|13
TGCAGCGTCGGCGGAGCCTCCACAGATACGCAGTATTTT
CSVGGASTDTQYF
>TRBJ2-7|-|TRBV19|few|11
TGTGCCAGTACTGGTCGAGGCGAGCAGTACTTC
CASTGRGEQYF
>TRBJ2-7|TRBD2|TRBV19|-|17
TGTGCCAGTACCGCAACCCTGTCTAGCGGGAGCTCCTACGAGCAGTACTTC
CASTATLSSGSSYEQYF